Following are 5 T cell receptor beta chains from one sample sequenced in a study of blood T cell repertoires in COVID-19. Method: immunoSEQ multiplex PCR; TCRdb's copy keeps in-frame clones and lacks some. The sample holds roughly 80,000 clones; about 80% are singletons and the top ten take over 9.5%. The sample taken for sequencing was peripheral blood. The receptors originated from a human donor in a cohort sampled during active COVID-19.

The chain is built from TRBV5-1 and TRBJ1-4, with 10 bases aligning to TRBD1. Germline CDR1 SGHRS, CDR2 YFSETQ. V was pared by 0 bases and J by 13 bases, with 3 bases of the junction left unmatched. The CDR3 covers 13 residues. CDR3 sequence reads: CASSLGDRGSLFF. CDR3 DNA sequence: TGCGCCAGCAGCTTGGGGGACAGGGGCTCACTGTTTTTT.

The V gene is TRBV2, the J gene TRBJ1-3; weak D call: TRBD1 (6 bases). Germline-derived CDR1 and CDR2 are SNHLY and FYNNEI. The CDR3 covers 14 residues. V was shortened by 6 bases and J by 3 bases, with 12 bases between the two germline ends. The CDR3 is CASSQDRRGNTIYF. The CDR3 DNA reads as TGTGCCAGCAGCCAAGACAGGCGTGGAAACACCATATATTTT.

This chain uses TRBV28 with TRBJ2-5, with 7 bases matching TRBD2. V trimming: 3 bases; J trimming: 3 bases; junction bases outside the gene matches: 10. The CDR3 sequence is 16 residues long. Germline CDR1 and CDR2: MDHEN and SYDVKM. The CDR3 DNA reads TGTGCCAGCAGTTTTGGAGGAACCGCGGGAGAAGAGACCCAGTACTTC. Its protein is CASSFGGTAGEETQYF.

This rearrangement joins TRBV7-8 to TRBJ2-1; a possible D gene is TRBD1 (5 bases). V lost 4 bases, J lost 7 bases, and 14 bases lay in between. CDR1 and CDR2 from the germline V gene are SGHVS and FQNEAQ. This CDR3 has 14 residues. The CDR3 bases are TGTGCCAGCAGCTCAAAGGGGTTGTGGAATGAGCAGTTCTTC. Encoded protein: CASSSKGLWNEQFF. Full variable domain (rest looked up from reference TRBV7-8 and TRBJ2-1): GAGVSQSPRYKVAKRGQDVALRCDPISGHVSLFWYQQALGQGPEFLTYFQNEAQLDKSGLPSDRFFAERPEGSVSTLKIQRTQQEDSAVYLCASSSKGLWNEQFFGPGTRLTVL.

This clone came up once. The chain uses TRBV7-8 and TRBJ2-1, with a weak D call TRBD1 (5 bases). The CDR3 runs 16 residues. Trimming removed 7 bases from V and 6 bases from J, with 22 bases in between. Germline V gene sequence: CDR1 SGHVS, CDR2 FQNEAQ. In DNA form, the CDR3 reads TGTGCCAGCATCCAAAATACGGCCAGGGCCGGCAATGAGCAGTTCTTC. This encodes CASIQNTARAGNEQFF.